This T cell receptor beta chain was documented in a study of cytomegalovirus exposure and HLA in healthy donors. The V gene lost 5 bases and the J gene lost 3 bases, with 11 bases spanning the gap. This CDR3 region has 13 residues. Germline CDR1 and CDR2: SGHVS and FQNEAQ. 13 Jbeta primers and 60 Vbeta primers were used for the PCR. TCRdb keeps only in-frame clones here, not all; method: immunoSEQ multiplex PCR. The sample holds 160,000 or so clones, around 80% seen once. As to this clone: As yet, its antigen is unknown.

General study points: The CMV antigen specificity of a few CMV-associated chains was confirmed through in vitro analysis. A later analysis associated 16,000 or so TCR beta sequences with HLA alleles at a 0.05 false discovery rate.

This rearrangement joins TRBV7-8 to TRBJ2-7; unclear D gene. The clonotype comes from a man aged 40-49 years in good health and CMV-seronegative. The sequencing input was PBMCs. CDR3 sequence: CASSPAPIYEQYF. CDR3 nucleotides: TGTGCCAGCAGCCCAGCGCCGATCTACGAGCAGTACTTC.